One and the same sample provided the 10 T cell receptor beta chains below, sequenced in a study of response to subunit inactivated influenza vaccine. TCRdb called the RT-PCR reads again in MiXCR, with one record for every CDR3 protein. Here the sample spans 500,000 to 600,000 distinct CDR3 sequences, 6.5% to 8% being singletons. The sample consisted of PBMCs from blood, taken 23 months after vaccination. These receptors came from a man aged 45-69 years who received an inactivated influenza vaccine.

The V and J genes are TRBV12-3 or TRBV12-4 and TRBJ2-5, with D perhaps TRBD2 (5 bases). V gave up 5 bases and J gave up 4 bases, with 14 bases separating them. The CDR3 totals 14 residues. Here the CDR3 DNA reads TGTGCCAGCAGTCCTCCCCGGGATGGAGAGACCCAGTACTTC. This translates into CASSPPRDGETQYF.

This clonotype was observed at least ten times. This rearrangement joins TRBV20-1 to TRBJ2-7, with 8 bases that match TRBD2. The CDR3 totals 17 residues. J was trimmed by 0 bases and V by 2 bases; bases with no gene match: 12. From germline, CDR1 is DFQATT and CDR2 SNEGSKA (reference sequence). CDR3 sequence: CSARIDKASGFSYEQYF. As DNA, the CDR3 is TGCAGTGCTAGAATAGACAAGGCTAGCGGGTTCTCCTACGAGCAGTACTTC.

This clonotype was counted at least ten times. The rearrangement links TRBV7-9 to TRBJ1-1; D possibly corresponds to TRBD1 (5 bases). The V and J ends lost 6 bases and 1 base respectively, with 12 bases between them. Germline CDR1 is SEHNR and CDR2 is FQNEAQ (reference sequence). This CDR3 has 14 amino acids. CDR3 in amino acids: CASSATGGNTEAFF. In DNA, the CDR3 is TGTGCCAGCAGTGCGACCGGGGGGAACACTGAAGCTTTCTTT. The variable domain in full, completed from reference TRBV7-9 and TRBJ1-1, reads DTGVSQNPRHKITKRGQNVTFRCDPISEHNRLYWYRQTLGQGPEFLTYFQNEAQLEKSRLLSDRFSAERPKGSFSTLEIQRTEQGDSAMYLCASSATGGNTEAFFGQGTRLTVV.

The J gene is TRBJ2-4, the V gene TRBV6-2 or TRBV6-3; D may be TRBD1 (6 bases). CDR1 is MNHEY and CDR2 is SVGEGT in the germline V gene. Trimming pared 7 bases from V and 4 bases from J, leaving 20 bases between. The CDR3 covers 16 residues. This chain's CDR3 is CASTPRGLPAKNIQYF. CDR3 DNA: TGTGCCAGCACCCCCAGGGGTCTTCCAGCAAAAAACATTCAGTACTTC.

The sample holds many counts of this clonotype. V is TRBV29-1 and J is TRBJ2-6; D remains unclear. This CDR3 is built from 17 residues. V was shortened by 2 bases and J by 0 bases, with 14 bases between the two germline ends. Per the germline V gene, CDR1 is SQVTM and CDR2 is ANQGSEA. The CDR3 spells CSVEMASETSGANVLTF. The CDR3 DNA reads TGCAGCGTTGAAATGGCTAGTGAAACCTCTGGGGCCAACGTCCTGACTTTC.

This clonotype was counted many times. The chain employs TRBV6-2 or TRBV6-3 and TRBJ1-1; 7 nucleotides match TRBD1. Germline V gene sequence: CDR1 MNHEY, CDR2 SVGEGT. The CDR3 covers 15 residues. The ends lost 5 bases at V and 7 bases at J; junction bases unmatched: 13. The CDR3: CASSRLGTVLFEAFF. CDR3 nucleotides: TGTGCCAGCAGTCGACTTGGGACAGTCCTTTTTGAAGCTTTCTTT.

This clonotype was seen only a few times. The DNA for the CDR3 is TGTGCCAGCAGTTTAGGTCTGGGGGCGAATTCACCCCTCCACTTT. It specifies CASSLGLGANSPLHF. This chain links TRBV28 with TRBJ1-6, with TRBD1 as a possible D gene (6 bases). Germline CDR1 reads MDHEN; CDR2 reads SYDVKM. V shed 2 bases and J shed 7 bases, with 12 bases lying between them. The CDR3 sequence is 15 residues long.

This clonotype has ten or more counts. Germline is not matched at one junction end, which may reflect a read error. The genes are TRBV20-1 and TRBJ1-2; D is uncertain. The germline V gene has CDR1 DFQATT and CDR2 SNEGSKA (reference sequence). The CDR3 sequence is 11 residues long. The CDR3 is CSARDGPQEGF. In DNA form, the CDR3 reads TGCAGTGCTAGAGATGGTCCTCAGGAGGGCTTC.

This clonotype was observed a few times. The chain is built from TRBV7-9 and TRBJ2-2, with unresolved D. The length of the CDR3 is 14 residues. Germline-derived CDR1 and CDR2 are SEHNR and FQNEAQ (reference sequence). Trimming left V 3 bases short and J 4 bases short, with 9 bases between. Here the CDR3 DNA reads TGTGCCAGCAGCTTGCTGTGGGTCACCGGGGAGCTGTTTTTT. This translates into CASSLLWVTGELFF.

V gene TRBV11-2 combines with J gene TRBJ2-1; D call uncertain. The CDR3 sequence is 10 residues long. Germline V gene lookup returns CDR1 SGHAT and CDR2 FQNNGV. Between the trimmed V and J ends, which lost 3 bases and 9 bases, there was a span of 3 bases. CDR3 coding DNA: TGTGCCAGCAGCTTTAGTGAGCAGTTCTTC. As protein: CASSFSEQFF.